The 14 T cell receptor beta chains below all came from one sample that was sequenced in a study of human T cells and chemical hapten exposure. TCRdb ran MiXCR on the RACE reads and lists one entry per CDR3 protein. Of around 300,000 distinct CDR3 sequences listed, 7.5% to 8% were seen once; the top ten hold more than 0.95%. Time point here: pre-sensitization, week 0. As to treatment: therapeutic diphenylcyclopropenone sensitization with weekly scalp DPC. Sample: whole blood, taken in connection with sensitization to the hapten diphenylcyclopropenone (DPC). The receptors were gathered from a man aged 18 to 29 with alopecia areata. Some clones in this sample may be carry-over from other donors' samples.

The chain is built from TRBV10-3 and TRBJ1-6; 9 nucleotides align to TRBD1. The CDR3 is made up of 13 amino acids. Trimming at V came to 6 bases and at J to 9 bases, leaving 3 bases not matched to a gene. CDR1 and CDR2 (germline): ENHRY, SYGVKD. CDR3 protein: CAIRGQGISPLHF. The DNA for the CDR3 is TGTGCCATCAGGGGACAGGGTATTTCACCCCTCCACTTT.

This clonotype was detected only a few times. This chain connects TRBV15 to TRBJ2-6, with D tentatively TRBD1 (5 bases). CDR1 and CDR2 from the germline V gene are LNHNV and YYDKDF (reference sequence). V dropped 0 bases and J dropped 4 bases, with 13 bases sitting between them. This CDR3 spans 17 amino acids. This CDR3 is CATSRDQGLHGANVLTF. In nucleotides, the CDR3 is TGTGCCACCAGCAGAGATCAGGGCTTGCACGGGGCCAACGTCCTGACTTTC.

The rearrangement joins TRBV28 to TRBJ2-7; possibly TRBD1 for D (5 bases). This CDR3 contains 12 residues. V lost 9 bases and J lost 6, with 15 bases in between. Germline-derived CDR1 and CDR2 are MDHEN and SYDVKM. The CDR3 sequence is CASKLGQSEQYF. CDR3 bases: TGTGCCAGTAAACTGGGGCAAAGCGAGCAGTACTTC.

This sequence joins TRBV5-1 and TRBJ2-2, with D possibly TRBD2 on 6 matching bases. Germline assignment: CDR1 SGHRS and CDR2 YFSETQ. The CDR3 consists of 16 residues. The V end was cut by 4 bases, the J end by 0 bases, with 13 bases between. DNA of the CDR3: TGCGCCAGCAGCCTGGACACGGGGGCGAACACCGGGGAGCTGTTTTTT. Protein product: CASSLDTGANTGELFF.

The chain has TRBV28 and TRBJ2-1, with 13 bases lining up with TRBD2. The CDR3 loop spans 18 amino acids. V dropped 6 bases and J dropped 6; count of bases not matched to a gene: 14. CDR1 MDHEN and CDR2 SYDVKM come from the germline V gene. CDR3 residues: CASSLDKTGTSGINEQFF. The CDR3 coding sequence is TGTGCCAGCAGCCTGGACAAGACCGGGACTAGCGGGATCAATGAGCAGTTCTTC.

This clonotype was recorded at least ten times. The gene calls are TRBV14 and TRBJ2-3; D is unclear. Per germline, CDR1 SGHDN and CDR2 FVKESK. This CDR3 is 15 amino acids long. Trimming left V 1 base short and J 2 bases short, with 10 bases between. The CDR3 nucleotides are TGTGCCAGCAGCCAAGCCTGGGGAAACACAGATACGCAGTATTTT. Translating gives CASSQAWGNTDTQYF.

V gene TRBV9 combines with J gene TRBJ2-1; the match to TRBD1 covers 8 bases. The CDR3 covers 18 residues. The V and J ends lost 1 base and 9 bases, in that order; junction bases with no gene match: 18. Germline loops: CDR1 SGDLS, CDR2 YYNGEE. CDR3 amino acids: CASSVSRTGSRRQGEQFF. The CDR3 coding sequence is TGTGCCAGCAGCGTATCTAGGACAGGGTCCAGGCGTCAGGGTGAGCAGTTCTTC.

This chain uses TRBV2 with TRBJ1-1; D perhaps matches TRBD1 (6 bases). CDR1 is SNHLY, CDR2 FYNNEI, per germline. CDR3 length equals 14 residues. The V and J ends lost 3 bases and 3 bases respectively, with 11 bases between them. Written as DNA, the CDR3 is TGTGCCAGCAGTGAGCGGGGGCCGCACACTGAAGCTTTCTTT. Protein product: CASSERGPHTEAFF.

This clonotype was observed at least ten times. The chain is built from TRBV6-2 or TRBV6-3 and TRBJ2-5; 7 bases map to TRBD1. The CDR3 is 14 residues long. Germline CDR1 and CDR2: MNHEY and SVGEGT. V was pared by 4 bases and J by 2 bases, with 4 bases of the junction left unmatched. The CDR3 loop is CASSFADRQETQYF. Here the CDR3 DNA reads TGTGCCAGCAGTTTCGCGGACAGGCAAGAGACCCAGTACTTC.

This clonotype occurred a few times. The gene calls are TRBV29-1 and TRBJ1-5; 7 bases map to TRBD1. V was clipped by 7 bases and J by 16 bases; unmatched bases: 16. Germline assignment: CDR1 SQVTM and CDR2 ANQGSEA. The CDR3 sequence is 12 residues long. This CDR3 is CSASWSDRVEHF. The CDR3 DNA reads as TGCAGCGCCTCCTGGAGTGACAGGGTAGAACATTTT.

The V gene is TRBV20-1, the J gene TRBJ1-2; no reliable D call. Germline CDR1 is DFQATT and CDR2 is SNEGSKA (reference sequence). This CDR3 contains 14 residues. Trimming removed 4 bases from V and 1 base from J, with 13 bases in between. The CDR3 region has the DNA TGCAGTGCTACGCAGACACCTATTAACTATGGCTACACCTTC. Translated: CSATQTPINYGYTF.

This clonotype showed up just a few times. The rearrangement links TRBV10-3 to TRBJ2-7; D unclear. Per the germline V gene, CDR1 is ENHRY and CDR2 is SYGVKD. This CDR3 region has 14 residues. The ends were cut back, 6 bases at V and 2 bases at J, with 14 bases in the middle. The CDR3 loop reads CAIREKSSTYEQYF. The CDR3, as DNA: TGTGCCATCAGAGAGAAATCGTCTACCTACGAGCAGTACTTC.

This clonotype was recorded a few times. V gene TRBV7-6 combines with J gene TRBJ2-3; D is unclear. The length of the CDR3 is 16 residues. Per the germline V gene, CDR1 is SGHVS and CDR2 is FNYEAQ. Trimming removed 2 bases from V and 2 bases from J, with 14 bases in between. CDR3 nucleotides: TGTGCCAGCAGCTTAAGCACACTCTCTGCCACAGATACGCAGTATTTT. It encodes CASSLSTLSATDTQYF.

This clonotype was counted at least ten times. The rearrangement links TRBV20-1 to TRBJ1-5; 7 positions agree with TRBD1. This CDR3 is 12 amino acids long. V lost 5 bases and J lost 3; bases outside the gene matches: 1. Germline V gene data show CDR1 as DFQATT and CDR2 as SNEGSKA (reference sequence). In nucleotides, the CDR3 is TGCAGTGCTGGGACAGACAATCAGCCCCAGCATTTT. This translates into CSAGTDNQPQHF.